These T cell receptor beta chains were read from a single sample in a study of blood T cell repertoires in COVID-19. Sequenced by immunoSEQ multiplex PCR; TCRdb stores in-frame clones only, minus some. The table lists about 260,000 clones, approximately 80% of them singletons. The material sequenced was peripheral blood. These receptors originate from a man in his sixties with acute or convalescent COVID-19. CDR3s include the opening cysteine and the closing phenylalanine or tryptophan. D genes are given only for firm matches. Part of the rows lack a size; the others show once, few, many or a class for expanded clones.

cdr3_length	v_call	j_call	d_call	clone_size	cdr3_nt	cdr3_aa
15	TRBV11-1	TRBJ2-1	-	-	TGTGCCAGCAGCTGGCATGAATCGTCCGACAATGAGCAGTTCTTC	CASSWHESSDNEQFF
16	TRBV6-2/TRBV6-3	TRBJ1-5	TRBD1	-	TGTGCCAGCAGTTACGACAGGGGAGCAAGCAATCAGCCCCAGCATTTT	CASSYDRGASNQPQHF
14	TRBV11-2	TRBJ1-2	-	-	TGTGCCAGCAGCCCCGGGGATACGTGGGGTGGCTACACCTTC	CASSPGDTWGGYTF
13	TRBV5-1	TRBJ1-2	TRBD1	once	TGCGCCAGCAGCCCGGAGGGGGCCTATGGCTACACCTTC	CASSPEGAYGYTF
14	TRBV2	TRBJ2-1	-	few	TGTGCCAGCAGGGGGGGAGGAATCTACAATGAGCAGTTCTTC	CASRGGGIYNEQFF
13	TRBV27	TRBJ2-1	-	-	TGTACTTCAGGGGCCAGCTCCTACAATGAGCAGTTCTTC	CTSGASSYNEQFF
16	TRBV14	TRBJ2-1	-	-	TGTGCCAGCAGCCAAGGGGGGACAAACCGTAACAATGAGCAGTTCTTC	CASSQGGTNRNNEQFF
15	TRBV11-2	TRBJ2-7	TRBD1	-	TGTGCCAGCAGTTCCGCCGGGACAGGGTCCTACGAGCAGTACTTC	CASSSAGTGSYEQYF
16	TRBV21-1	TRBJ2-7	-	-	TGTGCCAGCAGCAAAGCCGAAGATATACCGGTCTACGAGCAGTACTTC	CASSKAEDIPVYEQYF
15	TRBV6-5	TRBJ2-5	TRBD1	-	TGTGCCAGCAAGTCTCCGGGACAGGGAAAAGAGACCCAGTACTTC	CASKSPGQGKETQYF
12	TRBV29-1	TRBJ2-1	-	-	TGCAGCGTTGCAGGGGAATACAATGAGCAGTTCTTC	CSVAGEYNEQFF
11	TRBV20-1	TRBJ2-3	-	-	TGCAGTACTACGCCTGGGCGTACGCAGTATTTT	CSTTPGRTQYF